One and the same sample provided the 5 T cell receptor beta chains below, sequenced in a study of CD8 T cells in Susac syndrome. RNA in amounts of roughly 0.5 to 1 ug was reverse transcribed with random hexamers. TCRdb used MiXCR to reprocess the immunoSEQ multiplex PCR reads, holding one entry per CDR3 protein. The table lists about 140,000 distinct CDR3 sequences, approximately 95% of them singletons, with about 0.18% in the top ten. The sequenced material came from CD8+ T cells from PBMCs. The receptor set was obtained from a human donor with Susac syndrome.

This rearrangement joins TRBV20-1 to TRBJ2-5, with D possibly matching TRBD2 (5 bases). The CDR3 covers 12 residues. Trimming took off 5 bases at V and 4 bases at J, with 11 bases between the two ends. Germline assignment: CDR1 DFQATT and CDR2 SNEGSKA (reference sequence). The CDR3 region has the DNA TGCAGTGCTCCTAGTGCGGGAGAGACCCAGTACTTC. This translates into CSAPSAGETQYF.

The rearrangement joins TRBV3-1 to TRBJ2-1; 11 bases line up with TRBD2. V shed 2 bases and J 10 bases; nucleotides not matched to a gene: 10. Germline lookup yields CDR1 LGHDT and CDR2 YNNKEL (reference sequence). CDR3 length equals 16 residues. The chain's CDR3 is CASSQPYRTSGCEQFF. CDR3 nucleotide sequence: TGTGCCAGCAGCCAACCGTATAGGACTAGCGGGTGCGAGCAGTTCTTC.

The chain combines TRBV7-6 with TRBJ2-5; D is unresolved. The CDR3 has 13 residues. Looked up from germline, CDR1 is SGHVS and CDR2 is FNYEAQ. Between the trimmed V and J ends, which lost 1 base and 5 bases, there was a span of 8 bases. CDR3 sequence (DNA): TGTGCCAGCAGCTTAGTTCCTCGCGAGACCCAGTACTTC. The encoded protein is CASSLVPRETQYF.

The rearrangement links TRBV13 to TRBJ2-5, with 13 bases that match TRBD2. V was pared by 0 bases and J by 2 bases, with 0 bases of the junction left unmatched. Per germline, CDR1 PRHDT and CDR2 FYEKMQ (reference sequence). CDR3 length equals 16 residues. CDR3 protein: CASSLGGLAGQETQYF. DNA for the CDR3: TGTGCCAGCAGCTTAGGGGGACTAGCGGGGCAAGAGACCCAGTACTTC.

This sequence joins TRBV14 and TRBJ2-7; D is unresolved. Germline V gene sequence: CDR1 SGHDN, CDR2 FVKESK. V lost 4 bases and J lost 3, with 10 bases in between. This CDR3 comprises 13 residues. The CDR3 spells CASSRGQFYEQYF. The CDR3 DNA reads as TGTGCCAGCAGCCGGGGTCAATTCTACGAGCAGTACTTC.